This T cell receptor beta chain was documented in a study of naive and memory T cell subsets. In the case of this clonotype: The antigen is not known.

The beta constant-region primer was an equimolar mix of two oligonucleotides covering TRBC1 and TRBC2. Nested alpha and beta constant-region primers with the SP2 primer drove four PCR rounds on ligated cDNA. TCRdb redid the calling of the UMI-ligation and nested PCR reads with MiXCR, one entry per CDR3 protein. The table has about 140,000 distinct CDR3 sequences, 15% to 25% seen once. In germline, CDR1 is SEHNR, CDR2 FQNEAQ (reference sequence). Trimming took off 2 bases at V and 6 bases at J, with 10 bases between the two ends. The CDR3 sequence is 13 residues long. Findings and limits, study-wide: Especially in CD8 cells, naive repertoires contained a few larger clonotypes, possibly CD45RA-re-expressing memory cells. There was no ground truth to check naive and memory subset results.

Cells stained for CD3, CD4, CD8, CD45RA, CD27 and viability were sorted into four CD45RA/CD27 subsets. The rearrangement links TRBV7-9 to TRBJ1-2; no definite D call. The origin of this receptor is a human donor in good health. Sequenced material: naive CD8+ T cells from blood. The CDR3 loop is CASSLLAENGYTF. The CDR3 nucleotides read TGTGCCAGCAGCTTACTGGCAGAGAATGGCTACACCTTC.